The 32 T cell receptor beta chains presented below share a single source sample, sequenced in a study of blood T cell repertoires in COVID-19 (dated by TCRdb to 2018 to 2021). The library was produced with the immunoSEQ multiplex PCR assay. The table was pulled from immuneACCESS by TCRdb, which kept in-frame rearrangements only. Such tables lose some clones; where checked, under half of the loss comes from unresolved V genes, and the rest has no known cause. For this sample the table gives more than 55,000 clones, of which roughly 88% were detected only once. 6% to 7% of the sample is held by the ten biggest clonotypes. The material sequenced was peripheral blood. These receptors were obtained from a woman aged 70-85 years with acute or convalescent COVID-19.

The chain uses TRBV6-5 and TRBJ2-1, with TRBD1 matching 7 bases. V lost 5 bases, J lost 7 bases, and 5 bases stayed unmatched. The CDR3 is 13 residues long. From germline, CDR1 is MNHEY and CDR2 SVGAGI. The CDR3 DNA follows: TGTGCCAGCAGTAGACCGACAGGGAATGAGCAGTTCTTC. It translates to CASSRPTGNEQFF.

This chain uses TRBV28 with TRBJ1-3; D might be TRBD1 (6 bases). V was shortened by 2 bases and J by 3 bases, with 8 bases between the two germline ends. CDR1 and CDR2 (germline): MDHEN, SYDVKM. The CDR3 totals 14 residues. In nucleotides, the CDR3 is TGTGCCAGCAGTTTAGTACAGGGTGGAAACACCATATATTTT. This translates into CASSLVQGGNTIYF.

The chain uses TRBV30 and TRBJ1-1; TRBD1 matches at 7 bases. The germline CDR1 and CDR2 sequences are GTSNPN and SVGIG (reference sequence). After removal of 5 bases from V and 6 bases from J, the junction contained 12 bases not matched to a gene. The CDR3 is made up of 14 amino acids. The CDR3 sequence is CAWAQGQARAEAFF. The CDR3, as DNA: TGTGCCTGGGCTCAAGGACAGGCGAGGGCTGAAGCTTTCTTT.

V is TRBV7-2 and J is TRBJ1-2; weak D call: TRBD1 (6 bases). The CDR3 is 13 amino acids. V gave up 1 base and J gave up 3 bases, with 6 bases separating them. Looked up from germline, CDR1 is SGHTA and CDR2 is FQGNSA. DNA of the CDR3: TGTGCCAGCAGCTTAGGGACAGACTATGGCTACACCTTC. Protein: CASSLGTDYGYTF. Using reference TRBV7-2 and TRBJ1-2 for the parts outside the CDR3, the full variable domain is GAGVSQSPSNKVTEKGKDVELRCDPISGHTALYWYRQSLGQGLEFLIYFQGNSAPDKSGLPSDRFSAERTGGSVSTLTIQRTQQEDSAVYLCASSLGTDYGYTFGSGTRLTVV.

The chain carries TRBV7-9 and TRBJ2-7; the D gene is possibly TRBD1 (5 bases). Germline lookup yields CDR1 SEHNR and CDR2 FQNEAQ (reference sequence). The CDR3 runs 12 residues. Trimming took 5 bases from V and 3 from J, leaving 8 bases between them. DNA for the CDR3: TGTGCCAGCAGCGGTCAGGGCTACGAGCAGTACTTC. The encoded protein is CASSGQGYEQYF. Looking up the rest from reference TRBV7-9 and TRBJ2-7 gives the full variable domain: DTGVSQNPRHKITKRGQNVTFRCDPISEHNRLYWYRQTLGQGPEFLTYFQNEAQLEKSRLLSDRFSAERPKGSFSTLEIQRTEQGDSAMYLCASSGQGYEQYFGPGTRLTVT.

The chain recombines TRBV5-6 with TRBJ2-7; D unclear. V dropped 0 bases and J dropped 3 bases, with 7 bases sitting between them. Per germline, CDR1 SGHDT and CDR2 YYEEEE. CDR3 length: 13 amino acids. The CDR3 sequence: CASSLESGYEQYF. For the CDR3, the DNA is TGTGCCAGCAGCTTGGAATCCGGCTACGAGCAGTACTTC.

V and J are TRBV15 and TRBJ1-1; possible D gene TRBD1, 6 bases. CDR3 length equals 13 residues. The germline V gene encodes CDR1 LNHNV and CDR2 YYDKDF (reference sequence). V lost 3 bases and J 4 bases, leaving 9 bases between the germline ends. Here the CDR3 reads CATSRGALTEAFF. The CDR3 coding sequence is TGTGCCACCAGCAGGGGGGCCCTCACTGAAGCTTTCTTT.

The rearrangement joins TRBV3-1 (or the pseudogene TRBV3-2) to TRBJ2-5; 7 bases map to TRBD2. Germline CDR1 LGHDT, CDR2 YNNKEL (reference sequence). Unmatched junction bases numbered 6, after V lost 4 bases and J lost 4 bases. CDR3 length: 14 amino acids. CDR3 DNA sequence: TGTGCCAGCAGCCTCCGGGGGGTTACAGAGACCCAGTACTTC. Protein: CASSLRGVTETQYF.

The chain carries TRBV10-3 and TRBJ1-5; D not certain. V lost 6 bases, J lost 5 bases, and 11 bases lay in between. This CDR3 is 13 amino acids long. CDR1 and CDR2 from the germline V gene are ENHRY and SYGVKD. The CDR3 spells CAISPDQDQPQHF. In nucleotides, the CDR3 is TGTGCCATCAGCCCTGACCAGGATCAGCCCCAGCATTTT.

This chain connects TRBV7-3 to TRBJ2-2; 10 nucleotides agree with TRBD1. After removal of 1 base from V and 4 bases from J, the junction contained 0 bases not matched to a gene. Germline assignment: CDR1 SGHTA and CDR2 FQGTGA. The CDR3 extends over 15 amino acids. The CDR3 nucleotides read TGTGCCAGCAGCTTAAGGGACAGGGGCACCGGGGAGCTGTTTTTT. It specifies CASSLRDRGTGELFF.

This chain links TRBV19 with TRBJ1-1, with TRBD1 identical over 9 bases. Germline V gives CDR1 LNHDA, CDR2 SQIVND (reference sequence). This CDR3 spans 16 amino acids. V was pared by 5 bases and J by 0 bases, with 7 bases of the junction left unmatched. CDR3 amino acids: CASSPRTGVMNTEAFF. The CDR3 bases are TGTGCCAGTAGTCCGCGGACAGGGGTCATGAACACTGAAGCTTTCTTT.

The chain has TRBV5-4 and TRBJ2-3; 9 bases line up with TRBD2. Germline CDR1 and CDR2: SGHNT and YYREEE (reference sequence). This CDR3 is 16 amino acids long. After removal of 4 bases from V and 4 bases from J, the junction contained 10 bases not matched to a gene. This CDR3 is CASSPRGLALPDTQYF. Here the CDR3 DNA reads TGTGCCAGCAGCCCACGGGGACTAGCCCTCCCAGATACGCAGTATTTT.

The chain carries TRBV27 and TRBJ2-3; no clear D. The CDR3 is made up of 16 amino acids. CDR1 and CDR2 from the germline V gene are MNHEY and SMNVEV (reference sequence). V lost 4 bases, J lost 0 bases, and 14 bases lay in between. The CDR3: CASSSPLRESTDTQYF. The CDR3 DNA is TGTGCCAGCAGTTCCCCCCTTCGTGAGAGCACAGATACGCAGTATTTT.

This chain joins TRBV5-5 and TRBJ2-3; 7 bases are shared with TRBD1. From germline, CDR1 is SGHKS and CDR2 YYEKEE (reference sequence). There are 15 residues in the CDR3. J gave up 6 bases and V 4 bases, and 11 bases lay outside the gene matches. The chain's CDR3 is CASSVAGTDGDTQYF. In nucleotides, the CDR3 is TGTGCCAGCAGCGTGGCCGGGACAGACGGCGATACGCAGTATTTT.

This CDR3 is CASSLSTTGFSEQFF. The CDR3 coding sequence is TGTGCCAGCAGTTTATCGACGACAGGGTTTAGTGAGCAGTTCTTC. The rearrangement joins TRBV27 to TRBJ2-1, with 7 bases aligning to TRBD1. Looked up from germline, CDR1 is MNHEY and CDR2 is SMNVEV (reference sequence). The V and J ends lost 0 bases and 9 bases, in that order; junction bases with no gene match: 8. The CDR3 is made up of 15 amino acids.

The chain employs TRBV11-3 and TRBJ2-7; 8 bases are a match to TRBD1. The CDR3 extends over 15 amino acids. V lost 3 bases and J lost 6; bases outside the gene matches: 10. The germline gives CDR1 SGHNT, CDR2 YENEEA. The CDR3 sequence is CASSLRTGNIFEQYF. The CDR3 DNA reads as TGTGCCAGCAGCTTGAGGACAGGGAATATTTTCGAGCAGTACTTC.

This chain uses TRBV27 with TRBJ1-4; TRBD1 aligns across 10 bases. V lost 5 bases and J lost 8; bases outside the gene matches: 8. This CDR3 contains 15 residues. Germline V CDR1 and CDR2: MNHEY, SMNVEV (reference sequence). The CDR3 DNA reads TGTGCCAGCAGTGGGACAGGGGTCGATCCGGAAAAACTGTTTTTT. It encodes CASSGTGVDPEKLFF.

The V and J genes are TRBV9 and TRBJ2-3; D unclear. V was trimmed by 4 bases and J by 0 bases, leaving 15 bases between them. This CDR3 spans 16 amino acids. Germline CDR1 and CDR2: SGDLS and YYNGEE. The CDR3 DNA reads TGTGCCAGCAGCTCCCAGATGGCTTTTAGCACAGATACGCAGTATTTT. Residues: CASSSQMAFSTDTQYF.

The chain employs TRBV5-5 and TRBJ1-1; D remains unclear. Trimming pared 1 base from V and 4 bases from J, leaving 11 bases between. The CDR3 sequence is 14 residues long. The germline gives CDR1 SGHKS, CDR2 YYEKEE (reference sequence). Written as DNA, the CDR3 is TGTGCCAGCAGCTTGTATCGGTCAGGCACTGAAGCTTTCTTT. Translating it yields CASSLYRSGTEAFF.

The rearrangement links TRBV20-1 to TRBJ1-2; perhaps TRBD1 as D (5 bases). This CDR3 region has 14 residues. Germline loops: CDR1 DFQATT, CDR2 SNEGSKA (reference sequence). Trimming removed 3 bases at V and 0 bases at J, with 11 bases between. CDR3 nucleotide sequence: TGCAGTGCTAGTTTCCAGGGTCCTAACTATGGCTACACCTTC. It encodes CSASFQGPNYGYTF.

V is TRBV7-9 and J is TRBJ1-2; 8 bases are shared with TRBD1. Germline values: CDR1 SEHNR, CDR2 FQNEAQ (reference sequence). The CDR3 covers 14 residues. The trim removed 5 bases at V and 4 bases at J, leaving 6 bases unmatched. Here the CDR3 DNA reads TGTGCCAGCAGCACCGGACAGGGCATCTATGGCTACACCTTC. Its translation: CASSTGQGIYGYTF.

The chain carries TRBV27 and TRBJ2-2; no reliable D call. Germline V gene lookup returns CDR1 MNHEY and CDR2 SMNVEV (reference sequence). The ends were cut back, 5 bases at V and 2 bases at J, with 9 bases in the middle. CDR3 length: 14 residues. The DNA of the CDR3 is TGTGCCAGCAGTCCTATCCCCAACACCGGGGAGCTGTTTTTT. This sequence encodes CASSPIPNTGELFF.

This clone was found once. J is TRBJ1-2 and V is TRBV28; 7 bases map to TRBD1. The CDR3 has 13 residues. In germline, CDR1 is MDHEN, CDR2 SYDVKM. Trimming at V came to 4 bases and at J to 5 bases, leaving 4 bases not matched to a gene. CDR3: CASSSQGNYGYTF. DNA of the CDR3: TGTGCCAGCAGTTCACAGGGGAATTATGGCTACACCTTC.

V usage is TRBV3-1 (or the pseudogene TRBV3-2) and J usage is TRBJ2-3, with 12 bases that match TRBD2. This CDR3 comprises 18 residues. Germline V lookup: CDR1 LGHDT, CDR2 YNNKEL (reference sequence). V was pared by 2 bases and J by 0 bases, with 6 bases of the junction left unmatched. CDR3 bases: TGTGCCAGCAGCCAACCGGGACTAGCGGGTGCTAGCACAGATACGCAGTATTTT. Protein sequence: CASSQPGLAGASTDTQYF.

The rearrangement uses TRBV14 and TRBJ1-3; 8 bases match TRBD1. This CDR3 has 16 amino acids. Per germline, CDR1 SGHDN and CDR2 FVKESK. Trimming removed 4 bases from V and 7 bases from J; junction bases left unmatched: 12. The CDR3 loop reads CASSPLGQGLRNTIYF. The CDR3 DNA sequence: TGTGCCAGCAGCCCCCTAGGACAGGGTCTACGGAACACCATATATTTT.

This clone has a single count. CDR3 nucleotide sequence: TGTGCCAGCAGTTCCATTATGGGACAGGGATACTACGAGCAGTACTTC. As protein: CASSSIMGQGYYEQYF. This rearrangement joins TRBV27 to TRBJ2-7; TRBD1 agrees at 9 bases. The CDR3 is 16 amino acids. Trimming at V came to 4 bases and at J to 3 bases, leaving 10 bases not matched to a gene. Germline V gene lookup returns CDR1 MNHEY and CDR2 SMNVEV (reference sequence).

V gene TRBV28 combines with J gene TRBJ1-1; the D gene is possibly TRBD1 (5 bases). CDR1 and CDR2 from the germline V gene are MDHEN and SYDVKM. The CDR3 loop spans 16 amino acids. Trimming left V 6 bases short and J 5 bases short, with 22 bases between. The CDR3 bases are TGTGCCAGCAGGGGGGGGGACCCTCAGAGAGGGACTGAAGCTTTCTTT. It yields the protein CASRGGDPQRGTEAFF.

This clone was detected once. The chain employs TRBV7-9 and TRBJ1-4; 8 bases are shared with TRBD1. This CDR3 contains 14 residues. The V gene's germline CDR1 is SEHNR and CDR2 FQNEAQ (reference sequence). V was clipped by 3 bases and J by 8 bases; unmatched bases: 5. The DNA of the CDR3 is TGTGCCAGCAGCTTGACAGGGGTAGGAGAAAAACTGTTTTTT. It translates to CASSLTGVGEKLFF. The full variable domain, its missing parts supplied by reference TRBV7-9 and TRBJ1-4, is DTGVSQNPRHKITKRGQNVTFRCDPISEHNRLYWYRQTLGQGPEFLTYFQNEAQLEKSRLLSDRFSAERPKGSFSTLEIQRTEQGDSAMYLCASSLTGVGEKLFFGSGTQLSVL.

The chain links TRBV11-2 to TRBJ2-5; TRBD2 might be the D (5 bases). The germline V gene has CDR1 SGHAT and CDR2 FQNNGV. The CDR3 spans 14 residues. The V and J ends lost 7 bases and 4 bases respectively, with 16 bases between them. In DNA form, the CDR3 reads TGTGCCAGCACCCTACTCACGAGCGGAGAGACCCAGTACTTC. The encoded protein is CASTLLTSGETQYF.

V usage is TRBV28 and J usage is TRBJ1-2, with a weak D call TRBD1 (5 bases). In germline, CDR1 is MDHEN, CDR2 SYDVKM. Trimming pared 6 bases from V and 4 bases from J, leaving 18 bases between. The length of the CDR3 is 15 residues. As DNA, the CDR3 is TGTGCCAGCAGCCAAGACAGCGTACCCCGCTATGGCTACACCTTC. Translation: CASSQDSVPRYGYTF.

V and J are TRBV5-4 and TRBJ1-3, with a tentative D call TRBD1 (5 bases). There are 15 residues in the CDR3. V gave up 5 bases and J gave up 4 bases, with 16 bases separating them. The germline V gene encodes CDR1 SGHNT and CDR2 YYREEE (reference sequence). The chain's CDR3 is CASSSDPTEGNTIYF. The CDR3 nucleotides are TGTGCCAGCAGTTCCGATCCGACAGAAGGAAACACCATATATTTT.

This clone has just a few counts. The chain is built from TRBV25-1 and TRBJ1-1; no clear D gene. The CDR3 is 13 amino acids. Per germline, CDR1 MGHDK and CDR2 SYGVNS. The germline V and J ends were trimmed by 8 bases and 1 base, with 11 bases remaining between them. CDR3 region: CASGRGENTEAFF. CDR3 nucleotides: TGTGCCAGCGGACGGGGTGAGAACACTGAAGCTTTCTTT.